The 29 T cell receptor beta chains in this list originate from one sample, sequenced in a study of shared clonotypes between healthy human individuals. Method: immunoSEQ multiplex PCR; TCRdb's copy keeps in-frame clones and lacks some. The sample includes approximately 500,000 clones, roughly 95% of them seen just once. Specimen: naive CD4+ T cells sorted from blood. The subset is: CD45RA+ positively selected. Source of these receptors: a woman between 25 and 40 years old in good health.

This clone appeared a single time. The chain combines TRBV28 with TRBJ2-3; possible D gene TRBD1, 6 bases. With 4 bases removed from V and 4 bases from J, the gap between germline ends came to 15 bases. The CDR3 covers 15 residues. The V gene's germline CDR1 is MDHEN and CDR2 SYDVKM. The CDR3 DNA is TGTGCCAGCAGTTCACAGGGTGCGGGCGCAGATACGCAGTATTTT. Residues: CASSSQGAGADTQYF. Together with reference TRBV28 and TRBJ2-3, the CDR3 gives the full variable domain: DVKVTQSSRYLVKRTGEKVFLECVQDMDHENMFWYRQDPGLGLRLIYFSYDVKMKEKGDIPEGYSVSREKKERFSLILESASTNQTSMYLCASSSQGAGADTQYFGPGTRLTVL.

The chain couples TRBV6-5 to TRBJ1-1, with 7 bases identical to TRBD1. CDR3 length: 15 residues. Germline CDR1 is MNHEY and CDR2 is SVGAGI. Trimming at V came to 6 bases and at J to 0 bases, leaving 7 bases not matched to a gene. CDR3 nucleotide sequence: TGTGCCAGCAGCAAACAGGGGACCCTGAACACTGAAGCTTTCTTT. Translation gives CASSKQGTLNTEAFF.

The V and J genes are TRBV6-5 and TRBJ1-5; tentatively, D is TRBD1 (6 bases). Germline loops: CDR1 MNHEY, CDR2 SVGAGI. The CDR3 spans 15 residues. V was pared by 6 bases and J by 0 bases, with 12 bases between. CDR3 DNA: TGTGCCAGCAGCCGCGACAGGACTAGCAATCAGCCCCAGCATTTT. This translates into CASSRDRTSNQPQHF.

Regarding this clone: Other DNA sequences in the same sample also yield this CDR3. The gene calls are TRBV6-4 and TRBJ2-5, with D possibly matching TRBD1 (5 bases). Germline assignment: CDR1 MRHNA and CDR2 SNTAGT. The CDR3 is 13 amino acids. Deletions cut 4 bases from V and 5 bases from J, with 11 bases between. This chain's CDR3 is CASSVGAGETQYF. For the CDR3, the DNA is TGTGCCAGCAGTGTAGGGGCCGGGGAGACCCAGTACTTC.

This clone was counted once. This rearrangement joins TRBV9 to TRBJ1-1; the D is unclear. This CDR3 contains 17 residues. Trimming pared 4 bases from V and 0 bases from J, leaving 19 bases between. Germline CDR1 is SGDLS and CDR2 is YYNGEE. The CDR3, as DNA: TGTGCCAGCAGCCTCTTTATAGACGGACCCTTGAACACTGAAGCTTTCTTT. This encodes CASSLFIDGPLNTEAFF.

The genes are TRBV28 and TRBJ2-7; 13 nucleotides line up with TRBD2. Looked up from germline, CDR1 is MDHEN and CDR2 is SYDVKM. The CDR3 is 15 residues long. Trimming removed 5 bases from V and 3 bases from J; junction bases left unmatched: 4. The CDR3 loop reads CASSRRTSGSYEQYF. In DNA form, the CDR3 reads TGTGCCAGCAGTCGGAGGACTAGCGGGAGCTACGAGCAGTACTTC.

In regard to this clone: This same CDR3 is encoded by further DNA sequences in the sample. Written as DNA, the CDR3 is TGCGCCAGCAGTCTAGCGGGAAACACAGATACGCAGTATTTT. This sequence encodes CASSLAGNTDTQYF. The gene calls are TRBV5-1 and TRBJ2-3; 9 bases are shared with TRBD2. The CDR3 is 14 amino acids. The ends lost 5 bases at V and 2 bases at J; junction bases unmatched: 3. The germline V gene encodes CDR1 SGHRS and CDR2 YFSETQ.

This clone was recorded only once. This chain joins TRBV5-5 and TRBJ2-7; D call uncertain. Looked up from germline, CDR1 is SGHKS and CDR2 is YYEKEE (reference sequence). This CDR3 is built from 16 residues. The V end was cut by 0 bases, the J end by 0 bases, with 13 bases between. The CDR3 loop is CASSLVIASSSYEQYF. The CDR3 DNA reads as TGTGCCAGCAGCTTGGTAATAGCCTCTAGCTCCTACGAGCAGTACTTC.

V gene TRBV6-6 combines with J gene TRBJ2-7; D is ambiguous. CDR3 size: 14 residues. V gave up 6 bases and J gave up 3 bases, with 15 bases separating them. CDR1 and CDR2 (germline): MNHNY, SVGAGI (reference sequence). DNA of the CDR3: TGTGCCAGCAGAGGGTCCTCGGCTCTCTACGAGCAGTACTTC. Its protein product is CASRGSSALYEQYF.

J is TRBJ1-4 and V is TRBV11-2; possible D gene TRBD1, 5 bases. Trimming took off 2 bases at V and 7 bases at J, with 11 bases between the two ends. The CDR3 contains 14 residues. The V gene's germline CDR1 is SGHAT and CDR2 FQNNGV. The CDR3 sequence is CASSLRGVFEKLFF. The CDR3 DNA reads as TGTGCCAGCAGCTTAAGAGGGGTTTTTGAAAAACTGTTTTTT.

The chain carries TRBV19 and TRBJ2-3; 7 nucleotides agree with TRBD1. V dropped 6 bases and J dropped 2; count of bases not matched to a gene: 14. This CDR3 is built from 17 residues. Germline V gene data show CDR1 as LNHDA and CDR2 as SQIVND (reference sequence). The CDR3 spells CASSSIRDSSYTDTQYF. As DNA, the CDR3 is TGTGCCAGTAGCTCTATACGGGACAGTTCTTACACAGATACGCAGTATTTT.

This clone has just one count. This chain links TRBV5-1 with TRBJ1-4; maybe TRBD1 (6 bases). Germline V lookup: CDR1 SGHRS, CDR2 YFSETQ. V lost 3 bases to trimming and J lost 0 bases, with 12 bases between them. The CDR3 length is 16 residues. DNA of the CDR3: TGCGCCAGCAGCTGGGGGGCCAGTTCAACTAATGAAAAACTGTTTTTT. Translation: CASSWGASSTNEKLFF.

The V gene is TRBV2, the J gene TRBJ2-7; 10 positions match TRBD2. This CDR3 is 16 amino acids long. After removal of 0 bases from V and 4 bases from J, the junction contained 6 bases not matched to a gene. CDR1 and CDR2 (germline): SNHLY, FYNNEI. In DNA, the CDR3 is TGTGCCAGCAGTGAAGCGCTAGCGGGAGTAATGTACGAGCAGTACTTC. The encoded protein is CASSEALAGVMYEQYF. The variable domain in full, completed from reference TRBV2 and TRBJ2-7, reads EPEVTQTPSHQVTQMGQEVILRCVPISNHLYFYWYRQILGQKVEFLVSFYNNEISEKSEIFDDQFSVERPDGSNFTLKIRSTKLEDSAMYFCASSEALAGVMYEQYFGPGTRLTVT.

The chain combines TRBV5-1 with TRBJ2-7; TRBD1 matches at 7 bases. This CDR3 has 15 residues. Germline lookup yields CDR1 SGHRS and CDR2 YFSETQ. Trimming took 0 bases from V and 3 from J; bases not matched to a gene: 6. The DNA for the CDR3 is TGCGCCAGCAGCTTGGGGGGGACAGACGACTACGAGCAGTACTTC. Translation: CASSLGGTDDYEQYF.

This rearrangement joins TRBV2 to TRBJ1-1; the D is unclear. This CDR3 comprises 14 residues. Germline values: CDR1 SNHLY, CDR2 FYNNEI. The germline V and J ends were trimmed by 4 bases and 2 bases, with 11 bases remaining between them. CDR3 bases: TGTGCCAGCAGTGTTGAAGTAGTCAACACTGAAGCTTTCTTT. It is translated as CASSVEVVNTEAFF.

The chain is built from TRBV5-1 and TRBJ2-7, with 7 bases aligning to TRBD2. Germline CDR1 is SGHRS and CDR2 is YFSETQ. The CDR3 has 15 amino acids. V lost 0 bases and J lost 5; bases outside the gene matches: 8. CDR3 nucleotide sequence: TGCGCCAGCAGCTTGGGGCTAGCGGCGGCGGACGAGCAGTACTTC. Its translation is CASSLGLAAADEQYF.

The V gene is TRBV28, the J gene TRBJ2-3; no clear D gene. Germline lookup yields CDR1 MDHEN and CDR2 SYDVKM. Trimming took off 3 bases at V and 6 bases at J, with 4 bases between the two ends. The CDR3 runs to 11 residues. The CDR3 loop reads CASSFGDTQYF. CDR3 sequence (DNA): TGTGCCAGCAGTTTTGGGGATACGCAGTATTTT.

The chain has TRBV11-1 and TRBJ2-7, with 11 bases aligning to TRBD2. The V and J ends lost 5 bases and 1 base, in that order; junction bases with no gene match: 7. CDR3 size: 16 residues. Germline-derived CDR1 and CDR2 are SGHAT and FQDESV (reference sequence). CDR3 region: CASSPQLAGASYEQYF. CDR3 sequence (DNA): TGTGCCAGCAGCCCACAACTAGCGGGGGCTTCCTACGAGCAGTACTTC.

The chain recombines TRBV4-2 with TRBJ1-5; 8 nucleotides align to TRBD1. From germline, CDR1 is LGHNA and CDR2 YNFKEQ. This CDR3 spans 15 amino acids. The V gene end was trimmed by 0 bases and the J gene end by 2 bases; junction bases not matched to a gene: 0. CDR3: CASSQEQGGNQPQHF. The CDR3 DNA reads TGTGCCAGCAGCCAAGAACAGGGGGGCAATCAGCCCCAGCATTTT.

The CDR3 DNA sequence: TGCGCCAGCAGCGGCAGGGTAGTCCCTTACAATGAGCAGTTCTTC. This codes for CASSGRVVPYNEQFF. The chain combines TRBV5-1 with TRBJ2-1; the D gene is possibly TRBD1 (5 bases). Deletions cut 4 bases from V and 4 bases from J, with 15 bases between. The CDR3 has 15 residues. Germline CDR1 reads SGHRS; CDR2 reads YFSETQ.

The chain uses TRBV10-3 and TRBJ2-7; the D gene is possibly TRBD1 (6 bases). Trimming shortened V by 11 bases and J by 0 bases, and 23 bases separated the two germline ends. The germline V gene encodes CDR1 ENHRY and CDR2 SYGVKD. The CDR3 consists of 16 residues. The CDR3 here is CARWWGLAISSYEQYF. The DNA for the CDR3 is TGTGCCCGCTGGTGGGGGCTGGCGATAAGCTCCTACGAGCAGTACTTC.

This chain joins TRBV28 and TRBJ2-4; D not certain. The V end lost 6 bases, the J end lost 4 bases, and 10 bases lay between the germline ends. Germline CDR1 is MDHEN and CDR2 is SYDVKM. The CDR3 contains 13 residues. Here the CDR3 DNA reads TGTGCCAGCAGACCCTCCAAAAAAAACATTCAGTACTTC. It is translated as CASRPSKKNIQYF.

The V call is TRBV30, the J call TRBJ2-2; 8 bases line up with TRBD1. The junction had 13 bases not matched to a gene; V was cut back by 0 bases and J by 4 bases. The germline CDR1 and CDR2 sequences are GTSNPN and SVGIG (reference sequence). This CDR3 contains 18 residues. The CDR3 is CAWSVLGPAGGSTGELFF. The DNA for the CDR3 is TGTGCCTGGAGTGTACTGGGTCCGGCAGGGGGCAGCACCGGGGAGCTGTTTTTT.

This sequence joins TRBV5-4 and TRBJ2-7; 12 bases match TRBD2. The V segment lost 7 bases and the J segment 1 base; nucleotides outside the gene matches: 3. The CDR3 covers 14 residues. In germline, CDR1 is SGHNT, CDR2 YYREEE (reference sequence). CDR3: CASGLAGFSYEQYF. CDR3 sequence (DNA): TGTGCCAGCGGACTAGCGGGGTTTTCCTACGAGCAGTACTTC.

The chain has TRBV27 and TRBJ2-1, with TRBD1 identical over 10 bases. This CDR3 has 15 residues. CDR1 is MNHEY, CDR2 SMNVEV, per germline (reference sequence). With V trimmed by 5 bases and J by 9 bases, 10 bases remained unmatched. The CDR3 protein is CASSPGQGIIIEQFF. The CDR3 region has the DNA TGTGCCAGCAGTCCGGGACAGGGGATTATAATTGAGCAGTTCTTC.

This rearrangement joins TRBV7-2 to TRBJ1-5, with a weak D call TRBD1 (5 bases). In germline, CDR1 is SGHTA, CDR2 FQGNSA. This CDR3 spans 15 amino acids. V dropped 0 bases and J dropped 3 bases, with 9 bases sitting between them. The CDR3 DNA reads as TGTGCCAGCAGCTTAGCGATGGGGACCAATCAGCCCCAGCATTTT. Its protein is CASSLAMGTNQPQHF.

The chain combines TRBV5-1 with TRBJ2-3, with 15 bases identical to TRBD2. The CDR3 loop spans 19 amino acids. Trimming removed 3 bases from V and 4 bases from J; junction bases left unmatched: 12. The germline CDR1 and CDR2 sequences are SGHRS and YFSETQ. The CDR3 nucleotides are TGCGCCAGCAGCTCCCGCCCGGGACTAGCGGGAGGCCGGGCAGATACGCAGTATTTT. It translates to CASSSRPGLAGGRADTQYF. Complete variable domain (other parts from reference TRBV5-1 and TRBJ2-3): KAGVTQTPRYLIKTRGQQVTLSCSPISGHRSVSWYQQTPGQGLQFLFEYFSETQRNKGNFPGRFSGRQFSNSRSEMNVSTLELGDSALYLCASSSRPGLAGGRADTQYFGPGTRLTVL.

DNA for the CDR3: TGTGCCAGCAGCCCGGACCCGACTCATCGGGGCTACACCTTC. As protein: CASSPDPTHRGYTF. The J gene is TRBJ1-2, the V gene TRBV28; no definite D call. The CDR3 has 14 residues. The V end was cut by 6 bases, the J end by 8 bases, with 19 bases between. Germline loops: CDR1 MDHEN, CDR2 SYDVKM.

The chain couples TRBV6-1 to TRBJ1-4; D is perhaps TRBD1 (6 bases). The CDR3 sequence is 14 residues long. Germline V gene lookup returns CDR1 MNHNS and CDR2 SASEGT. V was clipped by 8 bases and J by 8 bases, with 18 bases between them. The CDR3 nucleotides are TGTGCCAGCTCCCCAAAGGGGGTGGACGAAAAACTGTTTTTT. The encoded protein is CASSPKGVDEKLFF.